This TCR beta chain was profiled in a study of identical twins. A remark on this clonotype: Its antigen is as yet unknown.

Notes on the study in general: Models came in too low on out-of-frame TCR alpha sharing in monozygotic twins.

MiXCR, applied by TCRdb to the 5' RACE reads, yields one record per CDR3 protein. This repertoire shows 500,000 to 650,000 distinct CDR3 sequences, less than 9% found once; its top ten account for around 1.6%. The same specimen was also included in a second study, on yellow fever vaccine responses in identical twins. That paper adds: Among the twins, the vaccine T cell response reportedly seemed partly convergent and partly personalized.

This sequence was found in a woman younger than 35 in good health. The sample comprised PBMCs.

The CDR3 region is CASSLRREGTDTQYF. For the CDR3, the DNA is TGTGCCAGCAGCTTACGGCGGGAGGGCACAGATACGCAGTATTTT. V and J are TRBV7-3 and TRBJ2-3; 8 bases agree with TRBD2. The CDR3 covers 15 residues. Germline CDR1 and CDR2: SGHTA and FQGTGA. V shed 2 bases, J shed 1 base, and the junction held 2 bases outside the gene matches.